What follows describes a single T cell receptor (beta chain). This entry belongs to a study of Graves' ophthalmopathy and Graves' hyperthyroidism. Beta-chain TCR CDR3 regions were amplified from RNA transcripts. The first-round RT-PCR employed HTBI primers together with the Qiagen OneStep RT-PCR kit. A multiplex PCR was then performed as the second round. TCRdb reprocessed the multiplex PCR reads with MiXCR, giving one entry per CDR3 protein. The sample holds about 220,000 distinct CDR3 sequences; 20% to 25% are singletons and the top ten take approximately 39%. The sample consisted of peripheral blood. The origin of this receptor is a woman aged 45-65 years with Graves' ophthalmopathy.

CDR3 nucleotide sequence: TGTGCCAGCAGTTTGACGTCACCCCTCCACTTT. Translated: CASSLTSPLHF. The V and J genes are TRBV28 and TRBJ1-6; no firm D call. This CDR3 has 11 amino acids. V lost 3 bases and J 10 bases, leaving 4 bases between the germline ends. Germline V lookup: CDR1 MDHEN, CDR2 SYDVKM.